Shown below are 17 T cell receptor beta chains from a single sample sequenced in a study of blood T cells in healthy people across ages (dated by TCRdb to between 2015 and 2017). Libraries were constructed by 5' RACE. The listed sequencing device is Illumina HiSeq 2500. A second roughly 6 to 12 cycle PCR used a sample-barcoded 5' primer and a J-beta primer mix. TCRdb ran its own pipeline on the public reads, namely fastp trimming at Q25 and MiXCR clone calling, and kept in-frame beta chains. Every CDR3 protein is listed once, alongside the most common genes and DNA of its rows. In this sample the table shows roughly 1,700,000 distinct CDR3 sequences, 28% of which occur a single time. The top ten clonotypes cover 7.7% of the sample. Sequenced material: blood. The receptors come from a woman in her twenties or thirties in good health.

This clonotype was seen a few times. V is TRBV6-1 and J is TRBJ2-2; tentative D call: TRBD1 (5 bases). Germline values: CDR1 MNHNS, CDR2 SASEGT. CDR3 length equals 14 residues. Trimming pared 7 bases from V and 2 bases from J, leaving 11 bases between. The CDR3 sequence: CASTKDTNTGELFF. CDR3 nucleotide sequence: TGTGCCAGCACCAAGGACACAAACACCGGGGAGCTGTTTTTT.

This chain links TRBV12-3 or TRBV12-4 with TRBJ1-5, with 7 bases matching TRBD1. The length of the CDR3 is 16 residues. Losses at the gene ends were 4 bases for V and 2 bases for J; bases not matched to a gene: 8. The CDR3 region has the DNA TGTGCCAGCAGTTATTTGCCAGGGGGTCGCAATCAGCCCCAGCATTTT. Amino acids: CASSYLPGGRNQPQHF.

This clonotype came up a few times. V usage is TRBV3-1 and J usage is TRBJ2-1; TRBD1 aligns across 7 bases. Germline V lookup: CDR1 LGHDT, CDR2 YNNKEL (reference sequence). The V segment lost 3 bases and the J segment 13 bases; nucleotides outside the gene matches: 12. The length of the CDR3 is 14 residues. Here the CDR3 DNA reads TGTGCCAGCAGCCAGTGGGACAGACAAGAGACCCAGTTCTTC. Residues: CASSQWDRQETQFF.

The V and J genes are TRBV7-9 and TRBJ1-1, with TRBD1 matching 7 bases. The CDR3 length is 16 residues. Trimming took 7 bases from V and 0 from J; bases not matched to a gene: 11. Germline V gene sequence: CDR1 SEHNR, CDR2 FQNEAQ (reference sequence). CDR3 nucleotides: TGTGCCAGCAAAGATTCGGGACAGCTTATGAACACTGAAGCTTTCTTT. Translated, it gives CASKDSGQLMNTEAFF.

The CDR3 DNA is TGTGCCAGCAGTTCAACCGGGACGGAACACTATGGCTACACCTTC. This sequence encodes CASSSTGTEHYGYTF. The chain employs TRBV6-2 or TRBV6-3 and TRBJ1-2, with D perhaps TRBD1 (5 bases). V lost 4 bases, J lost 3 bases, and 15 bases lay in between. The CDR3 consists of 15 residues. CDR1 is MNHEY and CDR2 is SVGEGT in the germline V gene.

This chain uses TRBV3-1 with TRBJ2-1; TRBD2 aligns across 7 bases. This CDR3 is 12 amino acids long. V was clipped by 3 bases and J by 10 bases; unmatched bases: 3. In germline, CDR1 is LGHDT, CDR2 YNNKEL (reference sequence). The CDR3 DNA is TGTGCCAGCAGCCACACTAGCGCCGAGCAGTTCTTC. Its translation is CASSHTSAEQFF.

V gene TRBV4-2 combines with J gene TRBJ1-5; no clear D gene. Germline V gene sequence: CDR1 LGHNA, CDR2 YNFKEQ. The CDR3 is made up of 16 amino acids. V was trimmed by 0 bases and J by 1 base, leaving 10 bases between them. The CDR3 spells CASSQEGRRSNQPQHF. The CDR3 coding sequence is TGTGCCAGCAGCCAAGAAGGCAGGAGAAGCAATCAGCCCCAGCATTTT.

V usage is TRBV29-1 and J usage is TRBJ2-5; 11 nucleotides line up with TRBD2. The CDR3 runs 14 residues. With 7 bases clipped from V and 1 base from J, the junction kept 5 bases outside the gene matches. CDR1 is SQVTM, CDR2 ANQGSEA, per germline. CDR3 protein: CSAFSGRAQETQYF. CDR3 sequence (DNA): TGCAGCGCTTTTAGCGGGAGGGCCCAAGAGACCCAGTACTTC.

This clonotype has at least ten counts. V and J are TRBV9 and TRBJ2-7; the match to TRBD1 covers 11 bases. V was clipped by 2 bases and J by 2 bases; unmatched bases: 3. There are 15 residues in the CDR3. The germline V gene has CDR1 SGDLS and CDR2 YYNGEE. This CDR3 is CASSVGDRGAYEQYF. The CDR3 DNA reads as TGTGCCAGCAGCGTGGGGGACAGGGGGGCCTACGAGCAGTACTTC.

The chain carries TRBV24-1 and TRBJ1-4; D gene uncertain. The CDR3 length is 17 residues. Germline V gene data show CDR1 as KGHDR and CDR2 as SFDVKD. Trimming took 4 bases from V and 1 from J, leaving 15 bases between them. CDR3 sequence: CATSDTGEGGTNEKLFF. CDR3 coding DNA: TGTGCCACCAGTGACACGGGAGAGGGCGGAACTAATGAAAAACTGTTTTTT.

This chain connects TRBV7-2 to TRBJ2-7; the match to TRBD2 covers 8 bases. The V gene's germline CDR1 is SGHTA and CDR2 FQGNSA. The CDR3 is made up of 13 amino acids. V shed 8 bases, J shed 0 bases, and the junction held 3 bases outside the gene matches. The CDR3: CASRSGDSYEQYF. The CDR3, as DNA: TGTGCCAGCCGTAGCGGGGACTCCTACGAGCAGTACTTC.

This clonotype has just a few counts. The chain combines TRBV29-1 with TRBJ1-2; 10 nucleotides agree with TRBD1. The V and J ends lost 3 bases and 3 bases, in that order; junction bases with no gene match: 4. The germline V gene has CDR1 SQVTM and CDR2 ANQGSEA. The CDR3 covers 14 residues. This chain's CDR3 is CSVEGQGRDYGYTF. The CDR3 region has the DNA TGCAGCGTTGAGGGACAGGGGAGGGACTATGGCTACACCTTC. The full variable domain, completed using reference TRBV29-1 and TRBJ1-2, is SAVISQKPSRDICQRGTSLTIQCQVDSQVTMMFWYRQQPGQSLTLIATANQGSEATYESGFVIDKFPISRPNLTFSTLTVSNMSPEDSSIYLCSVEGQGRDYGYTFGSGTRLTVV.

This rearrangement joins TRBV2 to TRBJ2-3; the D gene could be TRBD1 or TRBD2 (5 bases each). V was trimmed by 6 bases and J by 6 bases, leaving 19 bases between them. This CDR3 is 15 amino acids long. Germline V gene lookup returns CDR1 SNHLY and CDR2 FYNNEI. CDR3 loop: CASSRDPPIDDTQYF. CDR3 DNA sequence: TGTGCCAGCAGCAGGGACCCTCCAATAGATGATACGCAGTATTTT.

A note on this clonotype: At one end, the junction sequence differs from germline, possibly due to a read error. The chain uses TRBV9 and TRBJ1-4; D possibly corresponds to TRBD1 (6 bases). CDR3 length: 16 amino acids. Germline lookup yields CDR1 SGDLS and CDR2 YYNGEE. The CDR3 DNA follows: TGTGCCAGCAGCGTGGGGGGCACCTCAACTAATGAAAAGCTGGTTTTT. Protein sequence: CASSVGGTSTNEKLVF.

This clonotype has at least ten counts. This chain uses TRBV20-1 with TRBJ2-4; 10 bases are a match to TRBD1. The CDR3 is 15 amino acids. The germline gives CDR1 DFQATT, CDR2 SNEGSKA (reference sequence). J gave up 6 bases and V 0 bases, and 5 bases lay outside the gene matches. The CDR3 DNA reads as TGCAGTGCTAGAGATCCGGGACAGGGGATAAACATTCAGTACTTC. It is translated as CSARDPGQGINIQYF.

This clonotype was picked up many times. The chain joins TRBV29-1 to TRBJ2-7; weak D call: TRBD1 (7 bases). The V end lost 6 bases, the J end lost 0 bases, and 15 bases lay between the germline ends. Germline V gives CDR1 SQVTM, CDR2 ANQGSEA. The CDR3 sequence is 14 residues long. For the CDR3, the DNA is TGCAGCGTCGCCCACAGGGGACTCTCCTACGAGCAGTACTTC. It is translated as CSVAHRGLSYEQYF.

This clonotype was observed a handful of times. Here the CDR3 reads CSARDSKTDTEQYF. CDR3 DNA: TGCAGTGCTAGAGATTCCAAGACCGACACCGAGCAGTACTTC. The V and J genes are TRBV20-1 and TRBJ2-7; no reliable D call. Germline V gene sequence: CDR1 DFQATT, CDR2 SNEGSKA (reference sequence). V lost 0 bases and J lost 6, with 15 bases in between. This CDR3 comprises 14 residues.